This T cell receptor beta chain was sequenced for a study of T cell changes during pregnancy in multiple sclerosis. Per germline, CDR1 SGHTA and CDR2 FQGNSA. V was clipped by 5 bases and J by 0 bases, with 8 bases between them. The CDR3 is 14 amino acids. Assay used: immunoSEQ multiplex PCR; TCRdb lists only in-frame clones, some missing. Of more than 75,000 clones listed, 80% to 95% were seen once; the top ten hold more than 0.8%. V gene TRBV7-2 combines with J gene TRBJ2-1; D gene ambiguous. The sequence came from a female donor with multiple sclerosis, enrolled in a pregnancy study. Sequencing used peripheral blood, obtained in the first trimester of pregnancy. CDR3 amino acids: CASSARSSYNEQFF. The CDR3, as DNA: TGTGCCAGCAGCGCTAGAAGCTCCTACAATGAGCAGTTCTTC.